Following are 7 T cell receptor beta chains from one sample sequenced in a study of graft-versus-host responses after intestinal transplantation. The repertoire was sequenced with immunoSEQ multiplex PCR; TCRdb's copy has only in-frame clones and lacks some. The data show roughly 13,000 clones, approximately 84% seen once. The sample consisted of PBMCs, taken roughly 300 days after intestinal transplant. The receptors stem from a human patient who received an intestinal transplant, so some T cells may come from the graft donor.

The chain is built from TRBV4-1 and TRBJ2-5; 13 positions match TRBD2. This CDR3 is 16 amino acids long. Germline V lookup: CDR1 MGHRA, CDR2 YSYEKL. V dropped 1 base and J dropped 3; count of bases not matched to a gene: 2. CDR3 sequence (DNA): TGCGCCAGCAGCCAAGCCGGACTAGCGGGAGAAGAGACCCAGTACTTC. This encodes CASSQAGLAGEETQYF.

V and J are TRBV5-1 and TRBJ2-3; D possibly uses TRBD1 or TRBD2 (7 bases each). The CDR3 has 15 residues. V was pared by 0 bases and J by 3 bases, with 11 bases between. Per germline, CDR1 SGHRS and CDR2 YFSETQ. The CDR3 reads CASSLDRGGTDTQYF. DNA for the CDR3: TGCGCCAGCAGCTTGGACAGGGGAGGGACAGATACGCAGTATTTT. Complete variable domain (other parts from reference TRBV5-1 and TRBJ2-3): KAGVTQTPRYLIKTRGQQVTLSCSPISGHRSVSWYQQTPGQGLQFLFEYFSETQRNKGNFPGRFSGRQFSNSRSEMNVSTLELGDSALYLCASSLDRGGTDTQYFGPGTRLTVL.

The rearrangement uses TRBV18 and TRBJ2-7, with 7 positions matching TRBD1. CDR1 KGHSH and CDR2 LQKENI come from the germline V gene. J lost 3 bases, V lost 0 bases, and 2 bases had no gene match. The CDR3 spans 14 residues. This CDR3 is CASSPPTGNYEQYF. The CDR3 DNA reads as TGTGCCAGCTCACCACCGACAGGGAACTACGAGCAGTACTTC.

The CDR3 sequence: CASSFRAREPYNEQFF. The CDR3 coding sequence is TGTGCCAGCAGCTTCCGAGCTCGGGAGCCCTACAATGAGCAGTTCTTC. This rearrangement joins TRBV11-1 to TRBJ2-1, with D possibly being TRBD2 (6 bases). CDR1 is SGHAT, CDR2 FQDESV, per germline (reference sequence). Trimming removed 3 bases at V and 2 bases at J, with 14 bases between. This CDR3 is built from 16 residues.

The CDR3 DNA sequence: TGTGCCAGTAGTCGCAGGGTAAGGGACACTGAAGCTTTCTTT. This codes for CASSRRVRDTEAFF. The rearrangement uses TRBV19 and TRBJ1-1; a possible D gene is TRBD1 (5 bases). The CDR3 length is 14 residues. CDR1 and CDR2 (germline): LNHDA, SQIVND (reference sequence). V dropped 5 bases and J dropped 3 bases, with 13 bases sitting between them.

The chain joins TRBV6-1 to TRBJ2-5, with D perhaps TRBD1 (6 bases). Germline CDR1 is MNHNS and CDR2 is SASEGT. This CDR3 spans 15 amino acids. V lost 8 bases to trimming and J lost 5 bases, with 21 bases between them. Written as DNA, the CDR3 is TGTGCCAGCGACCCGGACAGTCCAAAATCGGAGACCCAGTACTTC. It translates to CASDPDSPKSETQYF.

The V call is TRBV28, the J call TRBJ2-7; 8 bases are shared with TRBD2. V lost 5 bases to trimming and J lost 5 bases; unmatched junction nucleotides: 11. Germline lookup yields CDR1 MDHEN and CDR2 SYDVKM. The CDR3 is made up of 15 amino acids. The CDR3 region has the DNA TGTGCCAGCAGTCCCCCTGCGGGAGGAGGGAACGAGCAGTACTTC. It specifies CASSPPAGGGNEQYF.